The sequence of this T cell receptor (beta chain) was determined in a study of regulatory T cells in long-lasting Graves disease. Study background: To qualify as persistent, Graves' disease required over 5 years of antithyroid drugs with positive TSH receptor antibodies.

TCR beta libraries were built with iRepertoire HTBI primers and Arm-PCR of CDR3 regions. TCRdb reprocessed the multiplex PCR reads with MiXCR, giving one entry per CDR3 protein. The repertoire holds more than 350,000 distinct CDR3 sequences, with roughly a fifth as singletons. The germline V gene has CDR1 MDHEN and CDR2 SYDVKM. This CDR3 spans 15 amino acids. The V segment lost 6 bases and the J segment 6 bases; nucleotides outside the gene matches: 13. In its sample, this clonotype was seen many times. Its matching antigen is unknown. Time point reported: persistent/refractory GD, antithyroid drugs over 5 years with positive TRAb. Following extraction of RNA from PBMCs, that RNA was used to make the TCR library. Findings and limits, study-wide: Those with persistent Graves' had less TCR diversity than newly diagnosed patients.

The specimen comprised peripheral blood mononuclear cells (PBMCs), sampled when the disease was refractory, from a patient treated with antithyroid drugs. This clonotype was obtained from a female donor with Graves disease. The rearrangement links TRBV28 to TRBJ1-1; 7 bases are shared with TRBD1. The CDR3 region is CASRSGQAIAPEAFF. Written as DNA, the CDR3 is TGTGCCAGCAGAAGCGGACAGGCCATAGCGCCTGAAGCTTTCTTT.